Presented here are 16 T cell receptor beta chains from one specimen sequenced in a study of shared clonotypes between healthy human individuals. The protocol was immunoSEQ multiplex PCR, while the TCRdb copy is restricted to in-frame clones and leaves out a portion. The sample contains fewer than 650,000 clones, 76% of which appear only once. Sequenced: PBMCs. The receptors stem from a woman aged 40 to 55 in good health. Some clones in this sample may be carry-over from other donors' samples.

The V call is TRBV10-2, the J call TRBJ2-5; 13 bases fit TRBD2. The CDR3 is 17 residues long. V shed 2 bases and J 5 bases; nucleotides not matched to a gene: 8. Looked up from germline, CDR1 is WSHSY and CDR2 is SAAADI. The CDR3 coding sequence is TGCGCCAGCAGTGAGCCTACCGGACTAGCGGGAGTTGAGACCCAGTACTTC. It codes for CASSEPTGLAGVETQYF.

The rearrangement joins TRBV9 to TRBJ2-2; the D gene is possibly TRBD2 (6 bases). The V gene's germline CDR1 is SGDLS and CDR2 YYNGEE. This CDR3 spans 15 amino acids. Trimming pared 2 bases from V and 6 bases from J, leaving 14 bases between. The CDR3 spells CASSVTGLSAGELFF. In nucleotides, the CDR3 is TGTGCCAGCAGCGTTACGGGACTTAGCGCCGGGGAGCTGTTTTTT.

This sequence joins TRBV14 and TRBJ1-2; no firm D call. The CDR3 consists of 13 residues. CDR1 is SGHDN and CDR2 is FVKESK in the germline V gene. The V and J ends lost 1 base and 0 bases respectively, with 3 bases between them. CDR3 sequence reads: CASSQGTNYGYTF. For the CDR3, the DNA is TGTGCCAGCAGCCAAGGTACTAACTATGGCTACACCTTC.

The count of this clone is one. The chain joins TRBV6-1 to TRBJ1-3; D unresolved. CDR1 and CDR2 (germline): MNHNS, SASEGT. The CDR3 has 15 amino acids. The V gene lost 0 bases and the J gene lost 0 bases, with 6 bases spanning the gap. CDR3 loop: CASSEALGSGNTIYF. In DNA form, the CDR3 reads TGTGCCAGCAGTGAAGCGCTGGGCTCTGGAAACACCATATATTTT.

A note on this clone: Other DNA sequences within the sample encode an identical CDR3. The V gene is TRBV5-6, the J gene TRBJ2-7; a weak D match, TRBD1 (5 bases). Trimming removed 0 bases at V and 6 bases at J, with 10 bases between. The CDR3 is 13 residues long. CDR1 and CDR2 from the germline V gene are SGHDT and YYEEEE. The chain's CDR3 is CASSLGRVGEQYF. As DNA, the CDR3 is TGTGCCAGCAGCTTGGGCAGGGTGGGCGAGCAGTACTTC.

This rearrangement joins TRBV7-3 to TRBJ2-1; D unclear. Germline lookup yields CDR1 SGHTA and CDR2 FQGTGA. The V gene lost 2 bases and the J gene lost 7 bases, with 15 bases spanning the gap. The CDR3 totals 15 residues. CDR3 sequence (DNA): TGTGCCAGCAGCTTATTCTCGGGTAGGGAAAATGAGCAGTTCTTC. Protein product: CASSLFSGRENEQFF.

About this clone itself: With a far larger clone one base away, a read error is the likely cause. The chain recombines TRBV4-2 with TRBJ1-5; perhaps TRBD1 as D (5 bases). Germline lookup yields CDR1 LGHNA and CDR2 YNFKEQ. The CDR3 runs 15 residues. The CDR3 spells CASSQEFWGNQLQHF. The CDR3 coding sequence is TGTGCCAGCAGCCAAGAGTTTTGGGGCAATCAGCTCCAGCATTTT.

This chain uses TRBV2 with TRBJ2-7; tentative D call: TRBD1 (5 bases). Germline V gene data show CDR1 as SNHLY and CDR2 as FYNNEI. The CDR3 has 12 amino acids. V was trimmed by 6 bases and J by 6 bases, leaving 12 bases between them. CDR3: CASSGLRAEQYF. In DNA form, the CDR3 reads TGTGCCAGCAGCGGCCTCAGGGCCGAGCAGTACTTC.

V usage is TRBV11-2 and J usage is TRBJ1-2; possibly TRBD1 for D (5 bases). Germline V gives CDR1 SGHAT, CDR2 FQNNGV. The CDR3 spans 15 residues. Trimming removed 1 base from V and 6 bases from J, with 15 bases in between. This chain's CDR3 is CASSLAGGEVHGYTF. CDR3 nucleotide sequence: TGTGCCAGCAGCTTAGCCGGGGGAGAGGTTCATGGCTACACCTTC.

V and J are TRBV21-1 and TRBJ2-7. TRBV21-1 is recorded as a pseudogene. The CDR3 spans 13 residues. The CDR3 sequence: CASSSPPSYEQYF. In DNA form, the CDR3 reads TGTGCCAGCAGCAGCCCCCCCTCCTACGAGCAGTACTTC.

The chain joins TRBV19 to TRBJ1-5; D gene uncertain. Trimming cost V 5 bases and J 3 bases, with 8 bases left between them. The CDR3 loop spans 13 amino acids. The germline V gene has CDR1 LNHDA and CDR2 SQIVND (reference sequence). This CDR3 reads CASSPIYNQPQHF. The CDR3 nucleotides read TGTGCCAGTAGTCCCATCTACAATCAGCCCCAGCATTTT.

The V gene is TRBV28, the J gene TRBJ2-5; D is possibly TRBD1 (6 bases). Deletions cut 3 bases from V and 4 bases from J, with 12 bases between. Germline V gene data show CDR1 as MDHEN and CDR2 as SYDVKM. CDR3 length: 14 residues. The CDR3 loop is CASSFGGLAETQYF. The DNA of the CDR3 is TGTGCCAGCAGTTTTGGGGGCTTGGCAGAGACCCAGTACTTC.

V usage is TRBV5-4 and J usage is TRBJ2-3, with D uncertain. The V and J ends lost 5 bases and 3 bases respectively, with 7 bases between them. The CDR3 loop spans 12 amino acids. Germline V gene data show CDR1 as SGHNT and CDR2 as YYREEE (reference sequence). This CDR3 reads CASSGQTDTQYF. The CDR3 bases are TGTGCCAGCAGTGGGCAGACAGATACGCAGTATTTT.

CDR3 region: CARSWMGQGSNYGYTF. The DNA for the CDR3 is TGTGCCAGAAGCTGGATGGGACAGGGGAGTAACTATGGCTACACCTTC. V is TRBV5-3 and J is TRBJ1-2; 10 bases agree with TRBD1. TRBV5-3 is labeled an ORF, and its function is uncertain. The V gene end was trimmed by 3 bases and the J gene end by 1 base; junction bases not matched to a gene: 6. The CDR3 consists of 16 residues.

This chain's CDR3 is CASSLVSGVQETQYF. In DNA form, the CDR3 reads TGTGCCAGCAGCTTAGTCTCCGGGGTTCAAGAGACCCAGTACTTC. V gene TRBV7-3 combines with J gene TRBJ2-5; D may be TRBD2 (5 bases). This CDR3 is built from 15 residues. V gave up 2 bases and J gave up 2 bases, with 12 bases separating them. In germline, CDR1 is SGHTA, CDR2 FQGTGA.

A word on this clone: A read error may account for a junction end that differs from germline. The chain links TRBV7-7 to TRBJ2-1; TRBD2 is a possible D gene (5 bases). Germline V lookup: CDR1 SSHAT, CDR2 FNYEAQ (reference sequence). The CDR3 length is 15 residues. DNA of the CDR3: TGTGCTAGCAGCTTATCCCCGGGAACCTACAATGAGCAGTTCTTC. It encodes CASSLSPGTYNEQFF. The full variable domain, completed using reference TRBV7-7 and TRBJ2-1, is GAGVSQSPRYKVTKRGQDVTLRCDPISSHATLYWYQQALGQGPEFLTYFNYEAQPDKSGLPSDRFSAERPEGSISTLTIQRTEQRDSAMYRCASSLSPGTYNEQFFGPGTRLTVL.